This TCR beta chain was observed in a study of shared T cell receptors in the human thymus. This table comes from immunoSEQ multiplex PCR, and its TCRdb copy is limited to in-frame clones, with some not included. The sample holds 500,000 to 550,000 clones, around 78% seen once. CDR1 and CDR2 (germline): MDHEN, SYDVKM. The V and J ends lost 1 base and 0 bases, in that order; junction bases with no gene match: 3. The CDR3 extends over 16 amino acids. The same data also went into a second study, on human thymus T cells. That work states: Serving as donors were healthy Finnish infants, each of whom was having open corrective surgery for congenital heart defects. During corrective heart surgery, resections were taken, and the thymus tissue came from them. In thymic and blood repertoires alike, V and J usage looked biased. Thymic TCR repertoires of unrelated people reportedly overlapped highly.

This chain joins TRBV28 and TRBJ1-3; TRBD1 matches at 7 bases. Sequenced input: thymocytes. This TCR was sampled from a boy under two years old with a congenital heart defect. The CDR3 loop reads CASSLLTGASGNTIYF. Written as DNA, the CDR3 is TGTGCCAGCAGTTTATTAACAGGGGCCTCTGGAAACACCATATATTTT.